This passage covers 31 T cell receptor beta chains from one sample sequenced in a study of blood T cell repertoires in COVID-19 (dated by TCRdb to the early 2020s). The library was produced with the immunoSEQ multiplex PCR assay. TCRdb's version of the immuneACCESS table is confined to in-frame rearrangements and falls short of the full clone set. An unresolved V gene accounts for under half of the shortfall where checked; the remainder is of unknown origin. In this sample the table shows 200,000 to 250,000 clones, about 76% of which occur a single time. Of the sample, 8% to 9% falls within the top ten clones. The sample consisted of PBMCs or T cells enriched from blood (not recorded which). Receptors originate from a woman between 50 and 59 years old with acute COVID-19.

The genes are TRBV6-5 and TRBJ1-1; D is ambiguous. Trimming pared 6 bases from V and 7 bases from J, leaving 15 bases between. The germline V gene encodes CDR1 MNHEY and CDR2 SVGAGI. The CDR3 covers 13 residues. The CDR3 loop reads CASRSGSKSEAFF. CDR3 DNA sequence: TGTGCCAGCAGATCCGGGTCCAAAAGTGAAGCTTTCTTT.

J is TRBJ2-7 and V is TRBV4-3; D ambiguous. CDR1 and CDR2 from the germline V gene are LGHNA and YSLEER. This CDR3 has 15 residues. V was pared by 1 base and J by 2 bases, with 12 bases between. In DNA, the CDR3 is TGCGCCAGCAGCCAAGGACACCCCGGTACCTACGAGCAGTACTTC. As protein: CASSQGHPGTYEQYF.

The rearrangement links TRBV6-6 to TRBJ2-4; D perhaps matches TRBD2 (5 bases). Per the germline V gene, CDR1 is MNHNY and CDR2 is SVGAGI (reference sequence). The V gene lost 2 bases and the J gene lost 1 base, with 12 bases spanning the gap. The length of the CDR3 is 16 residues. CDR3 in DNA: TGTGCCAGCAGTTACGCGTCTCCGGGGGCCAAAAACATTCAGTACTTC. Amino acid sequence: CASSYASPGAKNIQYF.

This clone was observed many times. The chain recombines TRBV4-1 with TRBJ1-3, with D possibly being TRBD1 (6 bases). The germline V gene encodes CDR1 MGHRA and CDR2 YSYEKL. CDR3 length: 14 residues. Trimming cost V 6 bases and J 0 bases, with 9 bases left between them. The DNA for the CDR3 is TGCGCCAGCAGTCTGGACAGCTCTGGAAACACCATATATTTT. Encoded protein: CASSLDSSGNTIYF.

This rearrangement joins TRBV10-3 to TRBJ2-7; the match to TRBD2 covers 12 bases. Germline V gene data show CDR1 as ENHRY and CDR2 as SYGVKD. With 3 bases clipped from V and 3 bases from J, the junction kept 6 bases outside the gene matches. The CDR3 is made up of 16 amino acids. CDR3 in DNA: TGTGCCATCAGTGAACTAGCGGGAGGAGGAGGCTACGAGCAGTACTTC. Its translation: CAISELAGGGGYEQYF.

The V and J genes are TRBV21-1 and TRBJ2-1; the D call of TRBD1 is as the table states it, not checked on the DNA. TRBV21-1 is a documented pseudogene. CDR3 length equals 17 residues. CDR3 nucleotides: TGTGCCAGCAGCAAAGACCCCAGGGGCTTCCCATACAATGAGCAGTTCTTC. Amino acid sequence: CASSKDPRGFPYNEQFF.

In this sample, this clone turned up a few times. The chain recombines TRBV7-2 with TRBJ1-4, with 8 bases lining up with TRBD1. This CDR3 has 15 residues. Germline CDR1 SGHTA, CDR2 FQGNSA. The junction had 7 bases not matched to a gene; V was cut back by 5 bases and J by 5 bases. For the CDR3, the DNA is TGTGCCAGCAGCCAGGGGGCGGGGAGAAATGAAAAACTGTTTTTT. It codes for CASSQGAGRNEKLFF.

The rearrangement joins TRBV29-1 to TRBJ1-1; TRBD1 is a possible D gene (5 bases). The CDR3 is made up of 12 amino acids. V lost 6 bases to trimming and J lost 6 bases, with 14 bases between them. In germline, CDR1 is SQVTM, CDR2 ANQGSEA. The CDR3 protein is CSVREGYSEAFF. In nucleotides, the CDR3 is TGCAGCGTCAGGGAAGGGTATTCTGAAGCTTTCTTT. Full variable domain (missing parts from reference TRBV29-1 and TRBJ1-1): SAVISQKPSRDICQRGTSLTIQCQVDSQVTMMFWYRQQPGQSLTLIATANQGSEATYESGFVIDKFPISRPNLTFSTLTVSNMSPEDSSIYLCSVREGYSEAFFGQGTRLTVV.

This chain joins TRBV5-3 and TRBJ1-6; TRBD1 might be the D (6 bases). TRBV5-3 is an ORF for which the function is uncertain. The CDR3 length is 13 residues. Trimming took 6 bases from V and 4 from J, leaving 8 bases between them. The CDR3 protein is CARTRGYNSPLHF. The CDR3 DNA sequence: TGTGCCAGAACCAGGGGTTATAATTCACCCCTCCACTTT.

This clone occurred once. The chain joins TRBV11-2 to TRBJ2-3; D unclear. The V end lost 1 base, the J end lost 2 bases, and 10 bases lay between the germline ends. There are 15 residues in the CDR3. From germline, CDR1 is SGHAT and CDR2 FQNNGV. CDR3 in amino acids: CASSLGPVATDTQYF. The CDR3 bases are TGTGCCAGCAGCTTAGGTCCGGTCGCCACAGATACGCAGTATTTT.

CDR3 region: CASSAGGLSSYEQYF. The DNA of the CDR3 is TGTGCCAGCAGCGCGGGGGGTCTTAGCTCCTACGAGCAGTACTTC. The gene calls are TRBV11-3 and TRBJ2-7; 8 nucleotides match TRBD2. V was pared by 5 bases and J by 0 bases, with 6 bases of the junction left unmatched. This CDR3 has 15 amino acids. Germline V gene data show CDR1 as SGHNT and CDR2 as YENEEA.

There are many counts of this clone. The chain combines TRBV7-8 with TRBJ2-6, with TRBD2 matching 14 bases. This CDR3 spans 18 amino acids. With 5 bases clipped from V and 2 bases from J, the junction kept 5 bases outside the gene matches. The V gene's germline CDR1 is SGHVS and CDR2 FQNEAQ. CDR3 sequence: CASSRGLAGGAGANVLTF. The CDR3 DNA reads as TGTGCCAGCAGCCGAGGACTAGCGGGAGGTGCTGGGGCCAACGTCCTGACTTTC.

V gene TRBV25-1 combines with J gene TRBJ2-7, with a possible D match to TRBD1 (6 bases). With 4 bases removed from V and 3 bases from J, the gap between germline ends came to 13 bases. CDR3 length: 14 residues. Germline V lookup: CDR1 MGHDK, CDR2 SYGVNS. This CDR3 reads CASSAGTSSYEQYF. The CDR3 DNA sequence: TGTGCCAGCAGTGCCGGGACATCCAGCTACGAGCAGTACTTC.

The chain has TRBV2 and TRBJ1-1; TRBD1 matches 7 bases. The CDR3 consists of 15 residues. V lost 4 bases, J lost 2 bases, and 7 bases stayed unmatched. CDR1 is SNHLY, CDR2 FYNNEI, per germline. The CDR3 bases are TGTGCCAGCAGTGGGCCGGGACAGATAAACACTGAAGCTTTCTTT. Amino acid sequence: CASSGPGQINTEAFF.

The chain uses TRBV7-2 and TRBJ2-7; 8 nucleotides match TRBD2. Trimming cost V 1 base and J 0 bases; bases outside gene matches: 5. CDR1 and CDR2 (germline): SGHTA, FQGNSA. This CDR3 region has 16 residues. The DNA of the CDR3 is TGTGCCAGCAGCTTAGTAGGTAGCGGGGTCTCCTACGAGCAGTACTTC. Protein sequence: CASSLVGSGVSYEQYF.

This chain uses TRBV6-1 with TRBJ2-3; 7 nucleotides agree with TRBD2. The germline V gene encodes CDR1 MNHNS and CDR2 SASEGT. CDR3 size: 14 residues. V was pared by 2 bases and J by 4 bases, with 3 bases of the junction left unmatched. The CDR3 DNA is TGTGCCAGCAGTGAAAGGGCGGGAGCAGATACGCAGTATTTT. The encoded protein is CASSERAGADTQYF.

This clone was seen only once. The V and J genes are TRBV5-6 and TRBJ2-6; 8 bases line up with TRBD1. CDR3 length: 14 amino acids. Germline CDR1 and CDR2: SGHDT and YYEEEE. Trimming at V came to 3 bases and at J to 13 bases, leaving 9 bases not matched to a gene. CDR3 residues: CASSSRTGHRVLTF. For the CDR3, the DNA is TGTGCCAGCAGCTCCCGGACAGGGCATAGGGTCCTGACTTTC.

V usage is TRBV28 and J usage is TRBJ2-6, with D perhaps TRBD2 (6 bases). V was cut by 4 bases and J by 1 base, with 17 bases left in between. There are 18 residues in the CDR3. From germline, CDR1 is MDHEN and CDR2 SYDVKM. The DNA of the CDR3 is TGTGCCAGCAGTTCAACCGGGACTTCCTCTTCTGGGGCCAACGTCCTGACTTTC. It is translated as CASSSTGTSSSGANVLTF.

The J gene is TRBJ2-6, the V gene TRBV19, with 8 nucleotides matching TRBD1. The J segment lost 0 bases and the V segment lost 3 bases, leaving 10 bases of the junction unmatched. The germline CDR1 and CDR2 sequences are LNHDA and SQIVND (reference sequence). This CDR3 comprises 19 residues. CDR3 bases: TGTGCCAGTAGTATGGGATTGGGACAGGTCATCTCTGGGGCCAACGTCCTGACTTTC. Encoded protein: CASSMGLGQVISGANVLTF.

The gene calls are TRBV7-9 and TRBJ1-1, with TRBD1 matching 10 bases. This CDR3 is built from 17 residues. The trim removed 5 bases at V and 4 bases at J, leaving 13 bases unmatched. The germline V gene has CDR1 SEHNR and CDR2 FQNEAQ (reference sequence). CDR3 DNA: TGTGCCAGCAGCCCTCGACAGGGGGCGAGAGGAGGCACTGAAGCTTTCTTT. As protein: CASSPRQGARGGTEAFF.

The CDR3 spells CASGPGQGGKTGELFF. As DNA, the CDR3 is TGTGCTAGTGGTCCGGGACAGGGGGGAAAAACCGGGGAGCTGTTTTTT. The gene calls are TRBV12-5 and TRBJ2-2, with 11 nucleotides matching TRBD1. Germline values: CDR1 LGHNT, CDR2 FRNRAP. The ends lost 5 bases at V and 5 bases at J; junction bases unmatched: 7. CDR3 size: 16 residues.

The gene calls are TRBV28 and TRBJ1-2; D perhaps matches TRBD1 (6 bases). The V end lost 6 bases, the J end lost 6 bases, and 14 bases lay between the germline ends. The CDR3 sequence is 13 residues long. Germline V gene data show CDR1 as MDHEN and CDR2 as SYDVKM. This chain's CDR3 is CASSKQGFNGYTF. CDR3 DNA: TGTGCCAGCAGCAAACAGGGCTTTAATGGCTACACCTTC.

The V and J genes are TRBV7-2 and TRBJ2-2, with 7 bases fitting TRBD1. Unmatched junction bases numbered 10, after V lost 6 bases and J lost 6 bases. CDR1 SGHTA and CDR2 FQGNSA come from the germline V gene. The CDR3 runs 15 residues. CDR3 nucleotides: TGTGCCAGCAGTTCCAAACAGGGGTCAGCCGGGGAGCTGTTTTTT. Translation: CASSSKQGSAGELFF.

In its sample, this clone was seen a few times. The chain links TRBV29-1 to TRBJ2-5, with 10 bases identical to TRBD1. Germline values: CDR1 SQVTM, CDR2 ANQGSEA. Trimming cost V 3 bases and J 5 bases; bases outside gene matches: 6. The CDR3 sequence is 14 residues long. The CDR3, as DNA: TGCAGCGTTGATGAGGGGACAGGGGTGGAGACCCAGTACTTC. Amino acids: CSVDEGTGVETQYF.

The rearrangement uses TRBV30 and TRBJ2-7; a weak D match, TRBD1 (6 bases). The V end lost 5 bases, the J end lost 5 bases, and 13 bases lay between the germline ends. The CDR3 spans 12 residues. Germline assignment: CDR1 GTSNPN and CDR2 SVGIG (reference sequence). In nucleotides, the CDR3 is TGTGCCTGGGGCCCAGGGGCGCACGAGCAGTACTTC. This sequence encodes CAWGPGAHEQYF.

The genes are TRBV6-5 and TRBJ2-7; TRBD2 matches 7 bases. The CDR3 runs 13 residues. The germline CDR1 and CDR2 sequences are MNHEY and SVGAGI. The V gene end was trimmed by 8 bases and the J gene end by 0 bases; junction bases not matched to a gene: 4. DNA for the CDR3: TGTGCCAGCGTAAGCGGGGACTCCTACGAGCAGTACTTC. It translates to CASVSGDSYEQYF.

This clone was counted once. The V call is TRBV5-4, the J call TRBJ2-5; tentatively, D is TRBD2 (7 bases). This CDR3 contains 14 residues. Germline CDR1 and CDR2: SGHNT and YYREEE (reference sequence). V shed 4 bases and J shed 2 bases, with 12 bases lying between them. The CDR3, as DNA: TGTGCCAGCAGCGAGGGGGGGAGGCAAGAGACCCAGTACTTC. It encodes CASSEGGRQETQYF.

The chain has TRBV29-1 and TRBJ2-5; D is perhaps TRBD1 (5 bases). Trimming removed 3 bases from V and 2 bases from J, with 13 bases in between. The CDR3 length is 14 residues. The germline CDR1 and CDR2 sequences are SQVTM and ANQGSEA. CDR3 coding DNA: TGCAGCGTTGACTTAGATCCAGGGCAAGAGACCCAGTACTTC. Its protein product is CSVDLDPGQETQYF.

This rearrangement joins TRBV6-5 to TRBJ2-7; 11 positions agree with TRBD1. This CDR3 contains 16 residues. The trim removed 4 bases at V and 7 bases at J, leaving 12 bases unmatched. Germline-derived CDR1 and CDR2 are MNHEY and SVGAGI. As DNA, the CDR3 is TGTGCCAGCAGTTCCGCAGCGGGGACAGGGGGGAAGGAGCAGTACTTC. Translated, it gives CASSSAAGTGGKEQYF.

The rearrangement uses TRBV5-1 and TRBJ2-7, with 8 bases identical to TRBD2. This CDR3 contains 14 residues. Per the germline V gene, CDR1 is SGHRS and CDR2 is YFSETQ. With 4 bases clipped from V and 6 bases from J, the junction kept 9 bases outside the gene matches. This chain's CDR3 is CASSIAGRATEQYF. The CDR3, as DNA: TGCGCCAGCAGCATAGCGGGAAGAGCAACCGAGCAGTACTTC.

The gene calls are TRBV6-1 and TRBJ1-5; D is perhaps TRBD1 (5 bases). This CDR3 has 13 residues. CDR1 is MNHNS and CDR2 is SASEGT in the germline V gene. Trimming removed 3 bases at V and 7 bases at J, with 10 bases between. The CDR3 DNA follows: TGTGCCAGCAGTGACAGGGCTGGCCAGCCCCAGCATTTT. Amino acids: CASSDRAGQPQHF.